This is a list of T cell receptor beta chains from one sample in a study of T cells after yellow fever vaccination. TCRdb redid the calling of the 5' RACE reads with MiXCR, one entry per CDR3 protein. The sample shows approximately 610,000 distinct CDR3 sequences, around 17% of them seen only once. Sequencing used PBMCs, obtained less than 6 days after the first yellow fever vaccination. Source of these receptors: a man between 18 and 29 years old who received the YFV17D yellow fever vaccine. Each CDR3 is given without its conserved first and last residue. The order of the fields is J gene, V gene, CDR3 protein.

TRBJ1-1 TRBV2 ASSAGRQAF
TRBJ1-1 TRBV7-9 ASSPWTGTIEAF
TRBJ2-5 TRBV6-2/TRBV6-3 ASSAGTSDQETQY
TRBJ2-7 TRBV6-5 ASSYTGTSGVYEQY
TRBJ1-1 TRBV25-1 ASSDPRTGETEAF
TRBJ1-2 TRBV7-2 ASSPLDSSLYGYT
TRBJ2-2 TRBV24-1 ATSERYTGELF
TRBJ2-6 TRBV6-1 ASSEIRVRENVLT
TRBJ2-3 TRBV5-1 ASSSLGRGQTDTQY
TRBJ2-5 TRBV5-6 ASSLVGRGAQETQY
TRBJ2-3 TRBV7-8 ASSLAHQGSTDTQY
TRBJ1-4 TRBV4-2 ASSHPHRGRGNEKLF
TRBJ2-3 TRBV5-1 ASMQHTRTDTQY
TRBJ1-1 TRBV12-3/TRBV12-4 ASSLYPTGLGAF
TRBJ2-7 TRBV7-9 ASSRGQSDEQY
TRBJ2-5 TRBV5-1 ASSLGDDLLETQY
TRBJ2-1 TRBV5-1 ASSLMAGGLYNEQF
TRBJ2-5 TRBV10-2 ASSTPSRRGGNRETQY
TRBJ2-5 TRBV9 ASSVEPRETQY
TRBJ2-3 TRBV12-3/TRBV12-4 ASSLINFSGGASDTQY
TRBJ2-1 TRBV24-1 ATSERGSSYNEQF
TRBJ2-5 TRBV6-5 ASNLPGSSWETQY
TRBJ1-4 TRBV6-5 ASSFAGTGNEKLF
TRBJ2-3 TRBV5-1 ASSLVSWSGTSATDTQY
TRBJ1-5 TRBV19 ASSGRVGNQPQH
TRBJ2-1 TRBV28 ASSPQGGTATINEQF
TRBJ1-2 TRBV4-1 ASSQDGDIGYT
TRBJ2-3 TRBV25-1 ASSERGGADTQY
TRBJ1-6 TRBV20-1 SAPGRGSPDNSPLH
TRBJ2-7 TRBV5-1 ASRLTGRADSYEQY
TRBJ1-4 TRBV4-3 ASSRPPRSAGFLNEKLF
TRBJ2-7 TRBV4-1 ASSYRETYEQY
TRBJ2-3 TRBV7-2 ASSLVFRGSTDTQY